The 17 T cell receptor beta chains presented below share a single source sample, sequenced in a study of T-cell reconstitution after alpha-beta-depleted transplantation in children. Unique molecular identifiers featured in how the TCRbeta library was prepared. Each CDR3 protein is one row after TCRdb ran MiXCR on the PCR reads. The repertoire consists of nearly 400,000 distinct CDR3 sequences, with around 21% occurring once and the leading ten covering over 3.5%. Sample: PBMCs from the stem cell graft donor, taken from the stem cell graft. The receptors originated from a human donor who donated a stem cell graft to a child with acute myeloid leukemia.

CDR3 bases: TGTGCCACCAGCAGAGCCCAGGATGGCACAGATACGCAGTATTTT. It is translated as CATSRAQDGTDTQYF. The genes are TRBV15 and TRBJ2-3; D remains ambiguous. Trimming cost V 1 base and J 1 base, with 9 bases left between them. The germline V gene has CDR1 LNHNV and CDR2 YYDKDF (reference sequence). This CDR3 region has 15 residues.

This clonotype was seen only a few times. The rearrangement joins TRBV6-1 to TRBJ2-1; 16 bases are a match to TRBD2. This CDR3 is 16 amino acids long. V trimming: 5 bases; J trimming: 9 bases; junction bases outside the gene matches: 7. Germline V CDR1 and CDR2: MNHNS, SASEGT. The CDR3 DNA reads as TGTGCCAGCAGTCTGGGACTAGCGGGAGGGCCGAGTGAGCAGTTCTTC. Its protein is CASSLGLAGGPSEQFF.

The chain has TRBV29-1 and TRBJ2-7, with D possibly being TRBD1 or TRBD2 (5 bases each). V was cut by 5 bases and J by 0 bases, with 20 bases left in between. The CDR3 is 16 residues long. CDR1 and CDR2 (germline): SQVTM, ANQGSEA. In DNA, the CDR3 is TGCAGCGTTAATTTGCCCGGGACCTCTAGCTCCTACGAGCAGTACTTC. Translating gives CSVNLPGTSSSYEQYF.

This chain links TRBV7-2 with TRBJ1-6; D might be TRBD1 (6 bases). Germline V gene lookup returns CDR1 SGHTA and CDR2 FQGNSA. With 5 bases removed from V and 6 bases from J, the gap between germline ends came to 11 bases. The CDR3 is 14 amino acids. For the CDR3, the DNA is TGTGCCAGCAGCCGGGGGGCACGTAATTCACCCCTCCACTTT. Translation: CASSRGARNSPLHF. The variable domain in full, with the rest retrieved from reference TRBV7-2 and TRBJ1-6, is GAGVSQSPSNKVTEKGKDVELRCDPISGHTALYWYRQSLGQGLEFLIYFQGNSAPDKSGLPSDRFSAERTGGSVSTLTIQRTQQEDSAVYLCASSRGARNSPLHFGNGTRLTVT.

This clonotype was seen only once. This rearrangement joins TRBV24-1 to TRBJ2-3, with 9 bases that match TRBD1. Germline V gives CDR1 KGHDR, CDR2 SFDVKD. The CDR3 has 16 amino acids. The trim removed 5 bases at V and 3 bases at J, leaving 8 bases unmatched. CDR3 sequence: CATSGPRDRATDTQYF. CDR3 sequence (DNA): TGTGCCACCAGTGGCCCCCGGGACAGGGCAACAGATACGCAGTATTTT.

The DNA of the CDR3 is TGTGCCAGCAGCGTTAGCGGGAGACCATACAATGAGCAGTTCTTC. Translating gives CASSVSGRPYNEQFF. The rearrangement joins TRBV9 to TRBJ2-1, with 9 bases aligning to TRBD2. V shed 2 bases and J 4 bases; nucleotides not matched to a gene: 4. This CDR3 contains 15 residues. Germline V CDR1 and CDR2: SGDLS, YYNGEE.

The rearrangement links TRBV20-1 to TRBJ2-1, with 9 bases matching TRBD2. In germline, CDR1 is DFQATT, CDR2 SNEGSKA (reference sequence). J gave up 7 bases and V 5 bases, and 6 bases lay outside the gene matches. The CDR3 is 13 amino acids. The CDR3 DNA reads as TGCAGTGCTGTTATAGCGGGAGCGAATGAGCAGTTCTTC. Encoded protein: CSAVIAGANEQFF.

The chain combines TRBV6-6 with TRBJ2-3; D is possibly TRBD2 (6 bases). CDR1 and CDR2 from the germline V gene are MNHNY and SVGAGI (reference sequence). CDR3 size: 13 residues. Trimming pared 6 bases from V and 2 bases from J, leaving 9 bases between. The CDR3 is CASRRDLTDTQYF. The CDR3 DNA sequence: TGTGCCAGCAGGCGGGACCTCACAGATACGCAGTATTTT.

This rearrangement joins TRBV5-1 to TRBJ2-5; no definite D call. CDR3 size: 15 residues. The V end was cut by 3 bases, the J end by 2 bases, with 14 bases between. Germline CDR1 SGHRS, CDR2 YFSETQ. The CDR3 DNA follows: TGCGCCAGCAGCTCCCTCTGGATCCCGCAAGAGACCCAGTACTTC. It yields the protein CASSSLWIPQETQYF.

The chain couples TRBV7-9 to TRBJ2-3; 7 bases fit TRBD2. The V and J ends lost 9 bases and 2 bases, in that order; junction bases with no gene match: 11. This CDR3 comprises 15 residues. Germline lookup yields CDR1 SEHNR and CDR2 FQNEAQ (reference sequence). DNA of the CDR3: TGTGCCAGTCTGAAGCGGGACCCCTCCACAGATACGCAGTATTTT. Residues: CASLKRDPSTDTQYF.

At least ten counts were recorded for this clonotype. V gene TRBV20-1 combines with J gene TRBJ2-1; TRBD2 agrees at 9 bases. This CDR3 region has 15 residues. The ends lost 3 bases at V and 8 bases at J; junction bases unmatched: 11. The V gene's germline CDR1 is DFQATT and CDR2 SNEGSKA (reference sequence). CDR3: CSARNGLAGHYEQFF. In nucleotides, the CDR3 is TGCAGTGCTAGGAACGGGCTAGCGGGACACTATGAGCAGTTCTTC.

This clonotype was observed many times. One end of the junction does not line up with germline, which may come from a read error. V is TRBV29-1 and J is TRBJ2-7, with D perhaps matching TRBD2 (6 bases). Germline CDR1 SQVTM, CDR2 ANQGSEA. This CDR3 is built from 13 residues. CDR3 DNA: TGCAGCGCTGAAATGGGGGGAAGGTCGGAGCAGTACTTC. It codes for CSAEMGGRSEQYF.

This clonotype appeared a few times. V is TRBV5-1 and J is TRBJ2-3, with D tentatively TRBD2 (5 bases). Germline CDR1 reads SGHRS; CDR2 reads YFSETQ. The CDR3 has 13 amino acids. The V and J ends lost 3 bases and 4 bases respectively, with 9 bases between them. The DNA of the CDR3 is TGCGCCAGCAGCTGGACTTTCGCAGATACGCAGTATTTT. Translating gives CASSWTFADTQYF.

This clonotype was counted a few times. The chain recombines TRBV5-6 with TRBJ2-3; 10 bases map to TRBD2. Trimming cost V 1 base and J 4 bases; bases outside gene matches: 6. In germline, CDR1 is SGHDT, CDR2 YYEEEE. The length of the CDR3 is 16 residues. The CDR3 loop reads CASSLSSGSLADTQYF. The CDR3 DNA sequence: TGTGCCAGCAGCTTGTCTAGCGGGAGTTTGGCAGATACGCAGTATTTT.

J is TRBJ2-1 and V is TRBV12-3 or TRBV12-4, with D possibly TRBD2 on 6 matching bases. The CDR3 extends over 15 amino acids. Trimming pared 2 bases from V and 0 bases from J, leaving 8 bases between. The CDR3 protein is CASSLRRDSYNEQFF. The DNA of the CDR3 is TGTGCCAGCAGTTTACGGAGGGACTCCTACAATGAGCAGTTCTTC.

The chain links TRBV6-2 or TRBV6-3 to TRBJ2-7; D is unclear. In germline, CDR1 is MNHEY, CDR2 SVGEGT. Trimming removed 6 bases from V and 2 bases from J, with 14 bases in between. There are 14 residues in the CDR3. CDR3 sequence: CASRYEVGTYEQYF. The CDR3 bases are TGTGCCAGCAGGTACGAGGTGGGGACCTACGAGCAGTACTTC.

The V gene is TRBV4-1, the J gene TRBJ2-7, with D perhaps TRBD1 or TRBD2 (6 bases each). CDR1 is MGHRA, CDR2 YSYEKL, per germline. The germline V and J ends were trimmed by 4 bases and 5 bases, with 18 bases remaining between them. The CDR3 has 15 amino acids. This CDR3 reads CASSPGAGKVHEQYF. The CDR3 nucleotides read TGCGCCAGCAGCCCGGGGGCAGGGAAGGTCCACGAGCAGTACTTC.